This is a list of T cell receptor beta chains from one sample in a study of blood T cell repertoires in COVID-19. Repertoires were generated with immunoSEQ multiplex PCR, while TCRdb's copy carries only in-frame clones and drops some. Of approximately 220,000 clones in the sample, around four fifths were seen once. Input material: peripheral blood. The origin of the receptors is a woman aged 45-60 years with acute or convalescent COVID-19. Both conserved end residues are part of each CDR3. The order of the fields is V gene, D gene, J gene, CDR3 protein. D genes are given only for firm matches.

TRBV29-1	-	TRBJ2-1	CSVSSRSYEQFF
TRBV3-1/TRBV3-2	-	TRBJ2-7	CASSLGTPGSYEQYF
TRBV29-1	-	TRBJ1-1	CSATQGIEQGEAFF
TRBV28	-	TRBJ2-5	CASSTRHRAQRETQYF
TRBV28	TRBD2	TRBJ2-4	CASSLIRTSGREKRDIQYF
TRBV28	-	TRBJ1-4	CASTVPGGNEKLFF
TRBV10-1	TRBD1	TRBJ2-1	CASSLGQDEQFF
TRBV28	TRBD1	TRBJ1-1	CASGITGDRTEAFF
TRBV18	TRBD2	TRBJ2-7	CASSPPGTSGLSYEQYF
TRBV28	-	TRBJ2-1	CASSLTSGEQFF
TRBV5-1	TRBD1	TRBJ2-7	CASSLPGGGEQYF
TRBV12-3/TRBV12-4	-	TRBJ1-1	CASGWGGGTGTFF
TRBV27	-	TRBJ2-7	CASSLYSPRGGYEQYF
TRBV27	TRBD2	TRBJ2-5	CASSAGAGVMETQYF
TRBV27	-	TRBJ2-5	CASSLGSGETQYF
TRBV27	TRBD1	TRBJ1-4	CASSWSGGGDGEKLFF
TRBV24-1	TRBD1	TRBJ2-5	CATSDPTGAGTLQETQYF
TRBV18	-	TRBJ2-7	CASSPPRGYEQYF
TRBV15	-	TRBJ2-5	CATSRREGGMAQYF
TRBV4-2	TRBD1	TRBJ1-2	CASSQKPGQTLNYGYTF
TRBV5-1	TRBD1	TRBJ1-2	CASSLALDRNYGYTF
TRBV19	TRBD2	TRBJ2-5	CASSMRAGGGETQYF
TRBV27	TRBD1	TRBJ2-7	CASGTGGYEQYF
TRBV4-2	TRBD1	TRBJ2-1	CASSQRDRGGNEQFF
TRBV5-8	-	TRBJ2-7	CASSNDILYEQYF
TRBV4-2	TRBD2	TRBJ2-1	CASSQVREGDSEQFF
TRBV2	TRBD1	TRBJ2-2	CASQEGARGTGELFF
TRBV6-1	-	TRBJ2-6	CASSDGGVLTGANVLTF
TRBV19	TRBD2	TRBJ2-3	CASSIDMSGRSTDTQYF
TRBV6-4	TRBD2	TRBJ2-3	CASSDSPTSLRDTQYF
TRBV12-3/TRBV12-4	-	TRBJ1-3	CASREGGLNTIYF
TRBV28	TRBD1	TRBJ1-6	CASSPGQHNSPLHF
TRBV19	TRBD2	TRBJ2-2	CASRSYSGRAPGELFF
TRBV19	-	TRBJ1-2	CASSIAGVTNYGYTF
TRBV13	TRBD1	TRBJ2-5	CASSLFPGQGEETQYF
TRBV5-1	-	TRBJ2-1	CASSLPTEGFYNEQFF
TRBV5-1	TRBD1	TRBJ2-2	CASSLNRGDANTGELFF
TRBV6-5	TRBD1	TRBJ2-7	CASTGQGYSYEQYF
TRBV6-5	TRBD2	TRBJ2-1	CASSQLADEGEQFF
TRBV3-1/TRBV3-2	-	TRBJ2-1	CASSPIFESSYNEQFF
TRBV7-2	-	TRBJ1-4	CASSSRATNEKLFF